This passage covers 7 T cell receptor beta chains from one sample sequenced in a study of blood T cell repertoires in COVID-19. Sequencing was performed with immunoSEQ multiplex PCR; in TCRdb, only in-frame clones are kept and a portion is missing. The sample contains 35,000 to 40,000 clones, around 85% of which appear only once. The sample comprised peripheral blood. These receptors were obtained from a human donor with acute or convalescent COVID-19. The donor label of this sample is uncertain.

V gene TRBV9 combines with J gene TRBJ1-1; 8 bases are a match to TRBD1. The CDR3 extends over 16 amino acids. The V gene's germline CDR1 is SGDLS and CDR2 YYNGEE. V lost 0 bases to trimming and J lost 5 bases; unmatched junction nucleotides: 9. CDR3 sequence reads: CASSVGLQGGRTEAFF. CDR3 DNA: TGTGCCAGCAGCGTAGGGTTACAGGGGGGGAGAACTGAAGCTTTCTTT. The variable domain in full, with the rest retrieved from reference TRBV9 and TRBJ1-1, is DSGVTQTPKHLITATGQRVTLRCSPRSGDLSVYWYQQSLDQGLQFLIQYYNGEERAKGNILERFSAQQFPDLHSELNLSSLELGDSALYFCASSVGLQGGRTEAFFGQGTRLTVV.

The chain carries TRBV14 and TRBJ2-4; the match to TRBD1 covers 8 bases. The CDR3 totals 17 residues. CDR1 SGHDN and CDR2 FVKESK come from the germline V gene. J lost 6 bases, V lost 4 bases, and 14 bases had no gene match. The CDR3 loop reads CASSPRVSWTGRNIQYF. The CDR3 nucleotides are TGTGCCAGCAGCCCCCGGGTATCTTGGACAGGGAGAAACATTCAGTACTTC.

This chain links TRBV7-2 with TRBJ2-1, with 13 bases lining up with TRBD2. The V and J ends lost 5 bases and 7 bases, in that order; junction bases with no gene match: 11. CDR1 and CDR2 from the germline V gene are SGHTA and FQGNSA. The length of the CDR3 is 17 residues. The CDR3 loop reads CASSQPRTSGGINEQFF. The DNA of the CDR3 is TGTGCCAGCAGCCAACCTAGGACTAGCGGGGGCATTAATGAGCAGTTCTTC.

This chain joins TRBV9 and TRBJ2-7; D possibly corresponds to TRBD2 (6 bases). Trimming left V 0 bases short and J 1 base short, with 11 bases between. CDR1 and CDR2 from the germline V gene are SGDLS and YYNGEE. The CDR3 covers 15 residues. The DNA of the CDR3 is TGTGCCAGCAGCGTAGGAGGAGGGCAGTCCTACGAGCAGTACTTC. Protein sequence: CASSVGGGQSYEQYF.

V gene TRBV28 combines with J gene TRBJ1-1; no firm D call. The CDR3 length is 13 residues. Germline values: CDR1 MDHEN, CDR2 SYDVKM. Trimming left V 3 bases short and J 4 bases short, with 9 bases between. For the CDR3, the DNA is TGTGCCAGCAGTTTTGTCACTGGCACTGAAGCTTTCTTT. Its protein product is CASSFVTGTEAFF.

This chain joins TRBV12-5 and TRBJ1-2; D remains ambiguous. The germline V gene encodes CDR1 LGHNT and CDR2 FRNRAP. The CDR3 spans 15 residues. The ends were cut back, 1 base at V and 2 bases at J, with 11 bases in the middle. The CDR3 nucleotides read TGTGCTAGTGGTTTGGGAGATAATCCGAACTATGGCTACACCTTC. Translated, it gives CASGLGDNPNYGYTF. Full variable domain (remainder filled in from reference TRBV12-5 and TRBJ1-2): DARVTQTPRHKVTEMGQEVTMRCQPILGHNTVFWYRQTMMQGLELLAYFRNRAPLDDSGMPKDRFSAEMPDATLATLKIQPSEPRDSAVYFCASGLGDNPNYGYTFGSGTRLTVV.

V is TRBV7-9 and J is TRBJ2-1; possible D gene TRBD2, 5 bases. V was trimmed by 1 base and J by 9 bases, leaving 22 bases between them. Germline V gene sequence: CDR1 SEHNR, CDR2 FQNEAQ (reference sequence). The CDR3 totals 17 residues. CDR3 nucleotide sequence: TGTGCCAGCAGCTTAGTAATTGGGTGGGATCCTCGGGGTGAGCAGTTCTTC. Residues: CASSLVIGWDPRGEQFF.